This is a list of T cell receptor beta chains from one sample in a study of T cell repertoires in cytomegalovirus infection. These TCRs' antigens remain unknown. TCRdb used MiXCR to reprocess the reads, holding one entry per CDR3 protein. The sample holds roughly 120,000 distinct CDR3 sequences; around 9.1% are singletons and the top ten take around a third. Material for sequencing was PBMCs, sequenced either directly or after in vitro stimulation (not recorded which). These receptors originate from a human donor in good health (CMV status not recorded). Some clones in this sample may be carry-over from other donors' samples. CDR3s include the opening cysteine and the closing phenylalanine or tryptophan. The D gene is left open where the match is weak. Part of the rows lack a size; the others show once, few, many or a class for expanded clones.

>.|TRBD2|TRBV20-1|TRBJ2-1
TGCAGTGCTACCGGACTAGCGGGAGGCCCAAGCAATGAGCAGTTCTTC
CSATGLAGGPSNEQFF
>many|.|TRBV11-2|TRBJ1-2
TGTGCCAGCAGCTTGTACCCGGACAGTAACTATGGCTACACCTTC
CASSLYPDSNYGYTF
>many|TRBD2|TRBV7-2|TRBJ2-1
TGTGCCAGCAGCTCCAGCGGGAGTGGGGATGAGCAGTTCTTC
CASSSSGSGDEQFF
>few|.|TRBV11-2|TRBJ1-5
TGTGCCAGCAGCTTATCCATTAATTTGGGGCAGCCCCAGCATTTT
CASSLSINLGQPQHF
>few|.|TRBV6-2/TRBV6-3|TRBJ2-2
TGTGCCAGCAGTGGGGGATCGAACACCGGGGAGCTGTTTTTT
CASSGGSNTGELFF
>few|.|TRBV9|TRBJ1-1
TGTGCCAGCAGCGTAGTTGGAGGGGAGGCTTTCTTT
CASSVVGGEAFF
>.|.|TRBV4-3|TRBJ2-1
TGCGCCAGCAGCCAAGCCCTTATGGGACTCAATGAGCAGTTCTTC
CASSQALMGLNEQFF
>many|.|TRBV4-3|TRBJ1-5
TGCGCCAGCAGCCAAGAGCATCGGGGGTTCCAGCCCCAGCATTTT
CASSQEHRGFQPQHF
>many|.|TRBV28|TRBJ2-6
TGTGCCAGCAGTCTTAGTTATTCTGGGGCCAACGTCCTGACTTTC
CASSLSYSGANVLTF
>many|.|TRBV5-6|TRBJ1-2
TGTGCCAGCAGCTTGGGGACAGCATACTATGGCTACACCTTC
CASSLGTAYYGYTF
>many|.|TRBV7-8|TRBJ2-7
TGTGCCAGCAGCTTAGGGGAATACGAGCAGTACTTC
CASSLGEYEQYF
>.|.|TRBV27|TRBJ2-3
TGTGCCAGCAGTTCCCCCCAGGAGACAGATACGCAGTATTTT
CASSSPQETDTQYF
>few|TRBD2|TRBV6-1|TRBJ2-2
TGTGCCAGCAGGCCCCTAGCGGGGAACACCGGGGAGCTGTTTTTT
CASRPLAGNTGELFF
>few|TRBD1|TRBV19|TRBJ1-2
TGTGCCAGTAGTATCGCCGGACAGGGAGTCACCTTC
CASSIAGQGVTF
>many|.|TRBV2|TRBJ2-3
TGTGCCAGCAGTAGGACCACAACCACAGATACGCAGTATTTT
CASSRTTTTDTQYF
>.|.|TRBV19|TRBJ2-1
TGTGCCAGTAGTATAACCCTTAGCTCAGCTAATGAGCAGTTCTTC
CASSITLSSANEQFF
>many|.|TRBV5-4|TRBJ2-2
TGTGCCAGCAGCTTTGACTACACCGGGGAGCTGTTTTTT
CASSFDYTGELFF
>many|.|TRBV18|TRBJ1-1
TGTGCCAGCTCACCTAAGAACCTGAACACTGAAGCTTTCTTT
CASSPKNLNTEAFF
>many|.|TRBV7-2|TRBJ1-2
TGTGCCAGCAGCTTAGCCCAGACAGGCTCTGGCTACACCTTC
CASSLAQTGSGYTF
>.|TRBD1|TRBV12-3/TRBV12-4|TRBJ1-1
TGTGCCAGCAGTCCGCAGGGGGATTTGAACACTGAAGCTTTCTTT
CASSPQGDLNTEAFF
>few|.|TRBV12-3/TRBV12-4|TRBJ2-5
TGTGCCAGCAGTTTGGGGGGAACAGCGGGAGAGACCCAGTACTTC
CASSLGGTAGETQYF
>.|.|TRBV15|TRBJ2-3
TGTGCCACCAGCAGAGATTGGTTAGTCAAAGATACGCAGTATTTT
CATSRDWLVKDTQYF
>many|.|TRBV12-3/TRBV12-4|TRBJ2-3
TGTGCCAGCCGCCCGGGGTTTCCAGATACGCAGTATTTT
CASRPGFPDTQYF
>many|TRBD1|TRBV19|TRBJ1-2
TGTGCCAGTAGTATTTGGGGACAGGGTAACTATGGCTACACCTTC
CASSIWGQGNYGYTF
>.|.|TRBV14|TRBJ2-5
TGTGCCAGCAGCCAAGATTCGGCGAGGGAGACCCAGTACTTC
CASSQDSARETQYF
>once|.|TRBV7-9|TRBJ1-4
TGTGCCAGCAGCTTAGCGCTTGAGGGATACGAAAAACTGTTTTTT
CASSLALEGYEKLFF
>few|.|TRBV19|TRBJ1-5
TGTGCCAGTAGTATAGGGACAGCCAGCAATCAGCCCCAGCATTTT
CASSIGTASNQPQHF
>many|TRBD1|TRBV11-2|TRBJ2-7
TGTGCCAGCAGCTTAGTGACAGGGGGCGTTTACGAGCAGTACTTC
CASSLVTGGVYEQYF
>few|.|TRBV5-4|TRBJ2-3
TGTGCCAGCAGCTTAAACCGGGGCAAGGATACGCAGTATTTT
CASSLNRGKDTQYF
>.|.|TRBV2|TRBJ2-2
TGTGCCAGCAGTGGAGGTTCGGGCACCGGGGAGCTGTTTTTT
CASSGGSGTGELFF
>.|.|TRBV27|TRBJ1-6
TGTGCCAGCAGCCCACACGGCGGGGGTTCACCCCTCCACTTT
CASSPHGGGSPLHF
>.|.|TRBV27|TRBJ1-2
TGTGCCAGCAGTTTGAGCTTCGATAACTATGGCTACACCTTC
CASSLSFDNYGYTF
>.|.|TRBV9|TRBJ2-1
TGTGCCAGCAGCGTCGGACTCACGGCCCAAAATGAGCAGTTCTTC
CASSVGLTAQNEQFF
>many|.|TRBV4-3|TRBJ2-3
TGCGCCAGCAGCCAAGCTATCCTAGTGAGCACAGATACGCAGTATTTT
CASSQAILVSTDTQYF
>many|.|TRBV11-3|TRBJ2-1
TGTGCCAGCAGCCTCTCTGGTGGCTCTATAGGCTCCAATGAGCAGTTCTTC
CASSLSGGSIGSNEQFF
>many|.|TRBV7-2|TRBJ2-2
TGTGCCAGCAGCTTTCGGAGGACTTCCACCGGGGAGCTGTTTTTT
CASSFRRTSTGELFF
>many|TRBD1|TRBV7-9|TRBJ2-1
TGTGCCAGCAGCTTACCGGTGACAGGGACTGAGCAGTTCTTC
CASSLPVTGTEQFF
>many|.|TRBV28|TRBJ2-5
TGTGCCAGCAGTTTATTACGTTCGGGGGCTGGTAGGGAGACCCAGTACTTC
CASSLLRSGAGRETQYF
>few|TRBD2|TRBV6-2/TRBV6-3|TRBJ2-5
TGTGCCAGCAGCAAAGGACTAGCCGCCCTCATCCAAGAGACCCAGTACTTC
CASSKGLAALIQETQYF
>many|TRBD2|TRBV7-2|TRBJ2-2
TGTGCCAGCAGCTTAGCGGCACTAGCGGGAGTGGAGGAGCTGTTTTTT
CASSLAALAGVEELFF
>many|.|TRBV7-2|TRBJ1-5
TGTGCCAGCAGCTTAGCCGGGACAACCAATCAGCCCCAGCATTTT
CASSLAGTTNQPQHF
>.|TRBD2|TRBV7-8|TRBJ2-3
TGTGCCAGCAGCTTAGTTAACAGCGGGAGAGGTGATACGCAGTATTTT
CASSLVNSGRGDTQYF
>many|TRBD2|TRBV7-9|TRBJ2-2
TGTGCCAGCAGCTTAGCATCGACTAGCGGTGTGCCATGGCACGGGGAGCTGTTTTTT
CASSLASTSGVPWHGELFF
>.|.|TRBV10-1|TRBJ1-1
TGCGCCAGCAGCGGACAGAACGTTCCGAACACTGAAGCTTTCTTT
CASSGQNVPNTEAFF
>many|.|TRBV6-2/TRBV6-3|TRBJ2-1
TGTGCCAGCAGCCGGGCCCAGGGGATACATGAGCAGTTCTTC
CASSRAQGIHEQFF
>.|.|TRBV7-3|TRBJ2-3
TGTGCCAGCAGCTTATCGGACTCCACAGATACGCAGTATTTT
CASSLSDSTDTQYF
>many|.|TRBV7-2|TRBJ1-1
TGTGCCAGCAGCTTATTGTACGGGGGAAGGAACACTGAAGCTTTCTTT
CASSLLYGGRNTEAFF
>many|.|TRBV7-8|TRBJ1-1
TGTGCCAGCAGCTTAGTTGGACAGACGAACACTGAAGCTTTCTTT
CASSLVGQTNTEAFF
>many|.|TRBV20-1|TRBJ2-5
TGCAGTGCTAGAGATCCCAGAGAGACCCAGTACTTC
CSARDPRETQYF
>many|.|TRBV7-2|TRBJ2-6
TGTGCCAGCAGCTTGGTCCTCTCTGGGGCCAACGTCCTGACTTTC
CASSLVLSGANVLTF
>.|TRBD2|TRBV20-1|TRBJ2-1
TGCAGTGCTAGGGCGGGAGGGCCGTACCATGAGCAGTTCTTC
CSARAGGPYHEQFF
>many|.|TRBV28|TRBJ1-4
TGTGCCAGCGGGCAGGTCGGAGCTAATGAAAAACTGTTTTTT
CASGQVGANEKLFF
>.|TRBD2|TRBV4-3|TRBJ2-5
TGCGCCAGCAGCCAAGACCTGGGAGCGGGAGCTGGGGAGACCCAGTACTTC
CASSQDLGAGAGETQYF
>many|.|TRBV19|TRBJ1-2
TGTGCCAGTAGTATGGGCCGGGGTTCGAGGTATGGCTACACCTTC
CASSMGRGSRYGYTF